The 16 T cell receptor beta chains presented below share a single source sample, sequenced in a study of T cell responses to AZD1222 COVID-19 vaccine. Sequencing used immunoSEQ multiplex PCR; TCRdb keeps in-frame clones, though not all of them. In the table there are 150,000 to 200,000 clones, 88% of which are singletons. The sequencing used peripheral blood, collected 28 days after the second AZD1222 dose. The receptors originated from an adult who received the AZD1222 COVID-19 vaccine.

The chain combines TRBV5-6 with TRBJ2-5; 12 positions agree with TRBD2. Germline-derived CDR1 and CDR2 are SGHDT and YYEEEE. V dropped 4 bases and J dropped 0; count of bases not matched to a gene: 10. CDR3 length equals 18 residues. The CDR3, as DNA: TGTGCCAGCAGCCGGGACAGAGGACTAGCGGGGTACCAAGAGACCCAGTACTTC. It yields the protein CASSRDRGLAGYQETQYF. Full variable domain (outside the CDR3, taken from reference TRBV5-6 and TRBJ2-5): DAGVTQSPTHLIKTRGQQVTLRCSPKSGHDTVSWYQQALGQGPQFIFQYYEEEERQRGNFPDRFSGHQFPNYSSELNVNALLLGDSALYLCASSRDRGLAGYQETQYFGPGTRLLVL.

The chain couples TRBV6-5 to TRBJ1-2; TRBD1 is a possible D gene (6 bases). V was cut by 4 bases and J by 6 bases, with 9 bases left in between. Per the germline V gene, CDR1 is MNHEY and CDR2 is SVGAGI. CDR3 length: 12 amino acids. As DNA, the CDR3 is TGTGCCAGCAGTTCGAGGGGGGATGGCTACACCTTC. This translates into CASSSRGDGYTF.

This chain joins TRBV12-3 or TRBV12-4 and TRBJ2-2; D may be TRBD1 (5 bases). The CDR3 loop spans 12 amino acids. Trimming pared 7 bases from V and 6 bases from J, leaving 9 bases between. The CDR3 DNA reads as TGTGCCAGCACCAGGGTCGCCGGGGAGCTGTTTTTT. Amino acid sequence: CASTRVAGELFF.

The V and J genes are TRBV11-3 and TRBJ2-2; the D gene could be TRBD1 or TRBD2 (5 bases each). Germline CDR1 is SGHNT and CDR2 is YENEEA. This CDR3 region has 12 residues. The V end was cut by 5 bases, the J end by 6 bases, with 7 bases between. CDR3 nucleotide sequence: TGTGCCAGCAGCCGGGACGCCGGGGAGCTGTTTTTT. It specifies CASSRDAGELFF.

This sequence joins TRBV7-2 and TRBJ1-4; no definite D call. The CDR3 totals 15 residues. Trimming took 6 bases from V and 0 from J, leaving 11 bases between them. Per the germline V gene, CDR1 is SGHTA and CDR2 is FQGNSA. The CDR3 coding sequence is TGTGCCAGCAGTTCAGGTCCCGCAACTAATGAAAAACTGTTTTTT. This codes for CASSSGPATNEKLFF.

The gene calls are TRBV5-1 and TRBJ2-5, with 12 positions matching TRBD2. V lost 4 bases, J lost 5 bases, and 6 bases stayed unmatched. The CDR3 runs 15 residues. CDR1 and CDR2 from the germline V gene are SGHRS and YFSETQ. CDR3 bases: TGCGCCAGCAGCCCAGGACTAGCGGGACGGGAGACCCAGTACTTC. It encodes CASSPGLAGRETQYF.

The J gene is TRBJ2-4, the V gene TRBV19, with 9 bases fitting TRBD2. The CDR3 has 16 amino acids. J gave up 6 bases and V 3 bases, and 9 bases lay outside the gene matches. Germline loops: CDR1 LNHDA, CDR2 SQIVND (reference sequence). The CDR3: CASSILAGEVGNIQYF. The CDR3 DNA reads as TGTGCCAGTAGTATTTTAGCGGGAGAGGTGGGAAACATTCAGTACTTC.

V usage is TRBV6-2 or TRBV6-3 and J usage is TRBJ2-3, with TRBD2 matching 9 bases. Germline lookup yields CDR1 MNHEY and CDR2 SVGEGT. The V gene end was trimmed by 5 bases and the J gene end by 5 bases; junction bases not matched to a gene: 8. The CDR3 length is 15 residues. The CDR3 loop reads CASSLNSGSIDTQYF. CDR3 nucleotide sequence: TGTGCCAGCAGTCTTAATAGCGGGAGTATAGATACGCAGTATTTT.

Regarding this clone: Other DNA sequences from this sample encode an identical CDR3 as well. The chain combines TRBV6-5 with TRBJ1-1; no firm D call. The CDR3 runs to 13 residues. The V end lost 6 bases, the J end lost 1 base, and 9 bases lay between the germline ends. CDR1 MNHEY and CDR2 SVGAGI come from the germline V gene. CDR3 sequence: CASSPAGNTEAFF. CDR3 DNA sequence: TGTGCCAGCAGCCCGGCGGGGAACACTGAAGCTTTCTTT.

This chain uses TRBV4-2 with TRBJ2-4; possible D gene TRBD1, 6 bases. V gave up 4 bases and J gave up 1 base, with 8 bases separating them. The V gene's germline CDR1 is LGHNA and CDR2 YNFKEQ. The CDR3 length is 14 residues. Written as DNA, the CDR3 is TGTGCCAGCAGCCCGCAGGGGGCCAAAAACATTCAGTACTTC. Translated, it gives CASSPQGAKNIQYF.

The rearrangement joins TRBV4-3 to TRBJ2-1; D remains unclear. The CDR3 totals 11 residues. Germline CDR1 LGHNA, CDR2 YSLEER. V was pared by 4 bases and J by 6 bases, with 4 bases between. The CDR3 loop is CASSRANEQFF. The CDR3 coding sequence is TGCGCCAGCAGCCGAGCCAATGAGCAGTTCTTC.

This clone has a single count. The chain uses TRBV27 and TRBJ2-2; a weak D match, TRBD1 (6 bases). V gave up 8 bases and J gave up 6 bases, with 19 bases separating them. CDR1 is MNHEY, CDR2 SMNVEV, per germline (reference sequence). The CDR3 spans 15 residues. CDR3 sequence reads: CASLRRGGLAGELFF. The CDR3 DNA follows: TGTGCCAGCTTGAGGCGAGGGGGTTTGGCCGGGGAGCTGTTTTTT.

This chain uses TRBV24-1 with TRBJ2-5; D possibly corresponds to TRBD1 (5 bases). Trimming pared 5 bases from V and 4 bases from J, leaving 7 bases between. Germline-derived CDR1 and CDR2 are KGHDR and SFDVKD. This CDR3 comprises 12 residues. The CDR3 nucleotides read TGTGCCACCAGTGCCCAGGGAGAGACCCAGTACTTC. Amino acids: CATSAQGETQYF.

This rearrangement joins TRBV5-3 to TRBJ2-5; 8 nucleotides match TRBD2. Being an ORF, TRBV5-3 has a function that is uncertain. The CDR3 extends over 13 amino acids. With 10 bases clipped from V and 1 base from J, the junction kept 6 bases outside the gene matches. The chain's CDR3 is CAPDGRAQETQYF. Here the CDR3 DNA reads TGTGCCCCCGACGGGAGGGCCCAAGAGACCCAGTACTTC.

The gene calls are TRBV7-8 and TRBJ2-2; TRBD2 is a possible D gene (6 bases). V lost 2 bases and J 7 bases, leaving 14 bases between the germline ends. This CDR3 has 15 amino acids. Per germline, CDR1 SGHVS and CDR2 FQNEAQ. The CDR3: CASSLRRGGGGELFF. In DNA form, the CDR3 reads TGTGCCAGCAGCTTAAGGCGGGGAGGTGGCGGGGAGCTGTTTTTT.

This rearrangement joins TRBV30 to TRBJ2-5, with D hard to call. CDR1 is GTSNPN, CDR2 SVGIG, per germline (reference sequence). This CDR3 spans 11 amino acids. V lost 2 bases and J 9 bases, leaving 10 bases between the germline ends. The CDR3 reads CAWSTSEAQYF. CDR3 DNA: TGTGCCTGGAGTACCTCCGAGGCCCAGTACTTC.